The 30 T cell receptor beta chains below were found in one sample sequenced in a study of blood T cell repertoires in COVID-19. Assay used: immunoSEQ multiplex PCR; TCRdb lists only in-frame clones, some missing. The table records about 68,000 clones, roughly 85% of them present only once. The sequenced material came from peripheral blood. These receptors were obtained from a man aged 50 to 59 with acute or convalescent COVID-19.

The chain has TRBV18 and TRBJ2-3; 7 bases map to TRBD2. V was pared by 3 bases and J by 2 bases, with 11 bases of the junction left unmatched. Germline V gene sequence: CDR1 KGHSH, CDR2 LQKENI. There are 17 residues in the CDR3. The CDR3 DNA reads TGTGCCAGCTCACCGAAGGAAAGCGGGGCACACACAGATACGCAGTATTTT. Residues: CASSPKESGAHTDTQYF.

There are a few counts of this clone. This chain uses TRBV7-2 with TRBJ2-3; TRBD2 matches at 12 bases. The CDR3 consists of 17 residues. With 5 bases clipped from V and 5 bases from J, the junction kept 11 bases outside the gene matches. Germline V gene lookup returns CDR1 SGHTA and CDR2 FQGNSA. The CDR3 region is CASSPWFRTSGVDTQYF. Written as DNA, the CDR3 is TGTGCCAGCAGCCCCTGGTTTAGGACTAGCGGGGTAGATACGCAGTATTTT.

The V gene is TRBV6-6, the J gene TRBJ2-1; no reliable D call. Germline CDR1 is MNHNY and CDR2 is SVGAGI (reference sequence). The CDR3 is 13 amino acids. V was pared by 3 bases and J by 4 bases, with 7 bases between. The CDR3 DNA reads TGTGCCAGCAGTTATGACGGGTACAATGAGCAGTTCTTC. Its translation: CASSYDGYNEQFF.

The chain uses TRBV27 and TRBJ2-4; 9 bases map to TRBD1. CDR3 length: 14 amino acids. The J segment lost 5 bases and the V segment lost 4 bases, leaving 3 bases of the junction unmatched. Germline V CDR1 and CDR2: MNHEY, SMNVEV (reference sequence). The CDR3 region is CASSSWTGENIQYF. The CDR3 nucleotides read TGTGCCAGCAGTTCCTGGACAGGGGAAAACATTCAGTACTTC.

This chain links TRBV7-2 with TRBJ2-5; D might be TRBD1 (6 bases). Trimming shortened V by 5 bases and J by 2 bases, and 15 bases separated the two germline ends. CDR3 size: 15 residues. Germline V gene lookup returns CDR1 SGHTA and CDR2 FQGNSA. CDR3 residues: CASSHSLGGQETQYF. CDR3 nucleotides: TGTGCCAGCAGCCACTCCTTAGGGGGACAAGAGACCCAGTACTTC.

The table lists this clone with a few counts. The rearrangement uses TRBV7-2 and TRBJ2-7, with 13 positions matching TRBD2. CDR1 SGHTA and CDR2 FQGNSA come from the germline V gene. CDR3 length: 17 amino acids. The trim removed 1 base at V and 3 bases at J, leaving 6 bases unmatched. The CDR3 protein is CASSLVGLAGESYEQYF. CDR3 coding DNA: TGTGCCAGCAGCTTAGTAGGACTAGCGGGGGAAAGCTACGAGCAGTACTTC.

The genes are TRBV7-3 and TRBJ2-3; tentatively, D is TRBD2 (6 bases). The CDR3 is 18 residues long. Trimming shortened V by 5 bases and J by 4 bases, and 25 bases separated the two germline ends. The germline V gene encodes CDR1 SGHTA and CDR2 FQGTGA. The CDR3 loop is CASSPNPWRGIGADTQYF. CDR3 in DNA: TGTGCCAGCAGCCCAAACCCCTGGAGGGGTATAGGGGCAGATACGCAGTATTTT.

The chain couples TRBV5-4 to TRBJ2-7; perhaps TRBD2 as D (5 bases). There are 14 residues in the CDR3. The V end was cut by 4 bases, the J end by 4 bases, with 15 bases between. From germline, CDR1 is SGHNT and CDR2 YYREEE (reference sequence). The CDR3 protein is CASSPAPDLYEQYV. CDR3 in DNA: TGTGCCAGCAGCCCTGCCCCGGACTTATACGAGCAGTACGTC.

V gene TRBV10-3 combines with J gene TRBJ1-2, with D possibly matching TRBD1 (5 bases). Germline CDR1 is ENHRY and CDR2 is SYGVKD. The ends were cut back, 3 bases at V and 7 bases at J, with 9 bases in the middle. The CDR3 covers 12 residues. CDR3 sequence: CAISEAGSGYTF. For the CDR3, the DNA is TGTGCCATCAGTGAAGCAGGGTCTGGCTACACCTTC.

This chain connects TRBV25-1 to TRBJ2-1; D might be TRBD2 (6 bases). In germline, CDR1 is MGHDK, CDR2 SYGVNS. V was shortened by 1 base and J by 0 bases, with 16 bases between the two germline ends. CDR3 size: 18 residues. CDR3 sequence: CASSELGEASSSYNEQFF. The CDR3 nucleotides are TGTGCCAGCAGTGAATTAGGGGAGGCCTCCAGCTCCTACAATGAGCAGTTCTTC. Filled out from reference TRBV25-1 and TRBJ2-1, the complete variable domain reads EADIYQTPRYLVIGTGKKITLECSQTMGHDKMYWYQQDPGMELHLIHYSYGVNSTEKGDLSSESTVSRIRTEHFPLTLESARPSHTSQYLCASSELGEASSSYNEQFFGPGTRLTVL.

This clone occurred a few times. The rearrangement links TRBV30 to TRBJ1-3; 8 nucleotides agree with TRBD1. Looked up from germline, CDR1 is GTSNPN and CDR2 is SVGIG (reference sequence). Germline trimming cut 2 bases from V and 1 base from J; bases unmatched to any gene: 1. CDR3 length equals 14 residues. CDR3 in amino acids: CAWSNRGSGNTIYF. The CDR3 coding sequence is TGTGCCTGGAGTAACAGGGGGTCTGGAAACACCATATATTTT.

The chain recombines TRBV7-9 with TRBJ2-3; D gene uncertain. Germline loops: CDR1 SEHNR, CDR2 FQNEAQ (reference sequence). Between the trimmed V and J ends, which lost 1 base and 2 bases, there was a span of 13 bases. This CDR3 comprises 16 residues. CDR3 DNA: TGTGCCAGCAGCTTAGGCATCTATCTAAACACAGATACGCAGTATTTT. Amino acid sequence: CASSLGIYLNTDTQYF. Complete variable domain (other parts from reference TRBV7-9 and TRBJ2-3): DTGVSQNPRHKITKRGQNVTFRCDPISEHNRLYWYRQTLGQGPEFLTYFQNEAQLEKSRLLSDRFSAERPKGSFSTLEIQRTEQGDSAMYLCASSLGIYLNTDTQYFGPGTRLTVL.

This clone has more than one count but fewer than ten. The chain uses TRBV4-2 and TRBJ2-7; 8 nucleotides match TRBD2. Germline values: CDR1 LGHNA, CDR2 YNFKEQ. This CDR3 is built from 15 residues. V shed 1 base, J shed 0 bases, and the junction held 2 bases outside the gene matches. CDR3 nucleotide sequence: TGTGCCAGCAGCCAAGGACTAGCGAGCTCCTACGAGCAGTACTTC. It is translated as CASSQGLASSYEQYF.

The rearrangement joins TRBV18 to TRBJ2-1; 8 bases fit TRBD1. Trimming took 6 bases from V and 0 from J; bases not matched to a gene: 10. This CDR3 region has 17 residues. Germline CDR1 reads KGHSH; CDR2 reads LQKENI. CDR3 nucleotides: TGTGCCAGCTCCCTCCCGACAGGGGCGTTCTCCTACAATGAGCAGTTCTTC. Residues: CASSLPTGAFSYNEQFF. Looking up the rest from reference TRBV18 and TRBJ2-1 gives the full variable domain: NAGVMQNPRHLVRRRGQEARLRCSPMKGHSHVYWYRQLPEEGLKFMVYLQKENIIDESGMPKERFSAEFPKEGPSILRIQQVVRGDSAAYFCASSLPTGAFSYNEQFFGPGTRLTVL.

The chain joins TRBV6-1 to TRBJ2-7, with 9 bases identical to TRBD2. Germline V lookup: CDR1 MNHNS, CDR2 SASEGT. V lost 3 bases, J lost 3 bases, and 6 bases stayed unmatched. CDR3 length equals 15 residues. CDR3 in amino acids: CASSDRIAGDYEQYF. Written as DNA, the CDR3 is TGTGCCAGCAGTGATCGGATAGCGGGGGACTACGAGCAGTACTTC.

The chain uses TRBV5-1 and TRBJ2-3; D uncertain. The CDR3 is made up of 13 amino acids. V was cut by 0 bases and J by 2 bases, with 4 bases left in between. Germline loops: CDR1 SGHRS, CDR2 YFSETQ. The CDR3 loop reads CASSLGATDTQYF. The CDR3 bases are TGCGCCAGCAGCTTGGGGGCCACAGATACGCAGTATTTT.

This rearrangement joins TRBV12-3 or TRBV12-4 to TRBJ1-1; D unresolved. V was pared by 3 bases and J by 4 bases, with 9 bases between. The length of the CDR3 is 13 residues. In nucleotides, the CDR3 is TGTGCCAGCAGTTTCGAGGGCGGCACTGAAGCTTTCTTT. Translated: CASSFEGGTEAFF.

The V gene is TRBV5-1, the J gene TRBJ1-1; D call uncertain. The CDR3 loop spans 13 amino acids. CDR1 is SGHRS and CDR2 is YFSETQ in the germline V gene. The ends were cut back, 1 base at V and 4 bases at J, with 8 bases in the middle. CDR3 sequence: CASSLTVSTEAFF. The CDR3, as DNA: TGCGCCAGCAGCTTGACGGTTTCCACTGAAGCTTTCTTT.

This chain's CDR3 is CAWSVAGGNTIYF. The CDR3 DNA sequence: TGTGCCTGGAGTGTCGCAGGTGGAAACACCATATATTTT. V usage is TRBV30 and J usage is TRBJ1-3; unclear D gene. The CDR3 runs to 13 residues. Per germline, CDR1 GTSNPN and CDR2 SVGIG (reference sequence). Trimming pared 0 bases from V and 3 bases from J, leaving 6 bases between.

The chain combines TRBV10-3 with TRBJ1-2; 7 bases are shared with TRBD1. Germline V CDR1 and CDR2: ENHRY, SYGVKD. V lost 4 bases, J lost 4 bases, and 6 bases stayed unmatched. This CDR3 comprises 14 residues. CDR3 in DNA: TGTGCCATCAGTGGACAGGGTGCGGGCTATGGCTACACCTTC. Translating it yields CAISGQGAGYGYTF.

The CDR3 loop is CASSSGTGGTGELFF. The CDR3 bases are TGCGCCAGCAGTTCCGGGACAGGGGGGACCGGGGAGCTGTTTTTT. The chain recombines TRBV5-1 with TRBJ2-2; 11 positions agree with TRBD1. Trimming removed 5 bases from V and 5 bases from J; junction bases left unmatched: 5. The CDR3 is 15 amino acids. Germline CDR1 is SGHRS and CDR2 is YFSETQ.

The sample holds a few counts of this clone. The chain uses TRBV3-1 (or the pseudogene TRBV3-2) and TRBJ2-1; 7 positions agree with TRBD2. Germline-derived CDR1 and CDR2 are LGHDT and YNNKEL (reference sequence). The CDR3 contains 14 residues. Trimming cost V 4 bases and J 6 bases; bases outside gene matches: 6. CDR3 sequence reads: CASSPWGGVNEQFF. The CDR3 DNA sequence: TGTGCCAGCAGCCCTTGGGGGGGGGTCAATGAGCAGTTCTTC.

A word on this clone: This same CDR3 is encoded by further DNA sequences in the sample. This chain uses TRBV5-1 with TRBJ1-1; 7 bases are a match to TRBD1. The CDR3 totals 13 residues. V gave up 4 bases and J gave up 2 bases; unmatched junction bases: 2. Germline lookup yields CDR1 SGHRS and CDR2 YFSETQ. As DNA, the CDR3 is TGCGCCAGCAGCCGGACAGGAAACACTGAAGCTTTCTTT. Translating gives CASSRTGNTEAFF.

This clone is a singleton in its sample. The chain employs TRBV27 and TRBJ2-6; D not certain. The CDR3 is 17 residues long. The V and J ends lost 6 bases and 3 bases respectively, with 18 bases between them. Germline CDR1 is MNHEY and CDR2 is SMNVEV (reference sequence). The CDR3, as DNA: TGTGCCAGCAGACCGCCGGGTCTCAGTGATGGGGCCAACGTCCTGACTTTC. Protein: CASRPPGLSDGANVLTF.

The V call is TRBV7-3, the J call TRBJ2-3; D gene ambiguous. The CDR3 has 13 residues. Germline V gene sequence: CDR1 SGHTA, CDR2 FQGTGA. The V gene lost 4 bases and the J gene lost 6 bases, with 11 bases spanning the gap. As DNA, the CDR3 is TGTGCCAGCAGCTCCGACGGGTCCGATACGCAGTATTTT. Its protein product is CASSSDGSDTQYF.

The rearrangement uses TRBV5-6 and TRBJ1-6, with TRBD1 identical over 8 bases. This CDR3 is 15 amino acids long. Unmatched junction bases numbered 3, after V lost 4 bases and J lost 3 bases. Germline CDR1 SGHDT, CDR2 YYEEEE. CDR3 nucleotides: TGTGCCAGCAGCCCGGGACAGGTCTATAATTCACCCCTCCACTTT. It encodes CASSPGQVYNSPLHF.

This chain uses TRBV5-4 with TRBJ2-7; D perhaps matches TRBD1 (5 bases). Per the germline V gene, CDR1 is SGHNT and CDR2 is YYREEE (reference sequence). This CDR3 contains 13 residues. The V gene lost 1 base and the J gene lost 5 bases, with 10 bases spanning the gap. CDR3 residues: CASSLPGSNEQYV. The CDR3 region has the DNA TGTGCCAGCAGCTTGCCAGGGTCCAACGAGCAGTACGTC.

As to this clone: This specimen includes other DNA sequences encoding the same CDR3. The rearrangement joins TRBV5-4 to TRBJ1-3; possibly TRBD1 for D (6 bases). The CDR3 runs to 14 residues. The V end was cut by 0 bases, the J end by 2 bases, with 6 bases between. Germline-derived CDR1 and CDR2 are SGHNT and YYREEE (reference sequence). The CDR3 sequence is CASSLDRAGNTIYF. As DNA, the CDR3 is TGTGCCAGCAGCTTGGACAGGGCTGGAAACACCATATATTTT.

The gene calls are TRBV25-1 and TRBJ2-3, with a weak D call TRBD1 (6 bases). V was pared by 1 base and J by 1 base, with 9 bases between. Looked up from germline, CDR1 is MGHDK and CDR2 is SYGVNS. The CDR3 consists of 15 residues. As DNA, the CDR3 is TGTGCCAGCAGTGAATTGGGGGCCGGCACAGATACGCAGTATTTT. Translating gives CASSELGAGTDTQYF.

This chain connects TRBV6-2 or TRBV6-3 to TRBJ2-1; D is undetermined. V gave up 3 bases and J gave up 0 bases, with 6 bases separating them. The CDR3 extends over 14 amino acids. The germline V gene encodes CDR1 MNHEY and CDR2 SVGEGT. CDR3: CASSYVSSYNEQFF. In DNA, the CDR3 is TGTGCCAGCAGTTATGTCAGCTCCTACAATGAGCAGTTCTTC.